This TCR beta chain was captured in a study of graft-versus-host responses after intestinal transplantation. Study-wide background: Uniformly, recipients were administered anti-thymocyte globulin induction with subsequent tacrolimus and steroids for approximately 3 years. Study results and caveats: Some patients had graft-donor T cell macrochimerism, and their allografts showed high graft-versus-host to host-versus-graft clonal ratios. Researchers found peak circulating GvH clone levels linked to early post-transplant HvG declines. In recipient marrow, GvH clones were found, and some appeared first in ileum or blood.

Measured with immunoSEQ multiplex PCR; TCRdb has only the in-frame clones, and not every one. The repertoire holds over 85,000 clones, with 94% as singletons. Remarks on this clone: Its specificity is not known.

Trimming shortened V by 4 bases and J by 5 bases, and 15 bases separated the two germline ends. The CDR3 extends over 14 amino acids. The germline V gene encodes CDR1 SEHNR and CDR2 FQNEAQ (reference sequence). The sequence came from a human donor who was the organ donor for an intestinal transplant. Sequenced here: unstimulated CD4+ T cells sorted from spleen or lymph node cells, sampled before transplant. The V call is TRBV7-9, the J call TRBJ2-7, with D possibly being TRBD1 (6 bases). The CDR3 here is CASSSQGLTDEQYF. The CDR3, as DNA: TGTGCCAGCAGCTCACAGGGTCTTACGGACGAGCAGTACTTC. Combining the CDR3 with reference TRBV7-9 and TRBJ2-7 gives the whole variable domain DTGVSQNPRHKITKRGQNVTFRCDPISEHNRLYWYRQTLGQGPEFLTYFQNEAQLEKSRLLSDRFSAERPKGSFSTLEIQRTEQGDSAMYLCASSSQGLTDEQYFGPGTRLTVT.